This is a list of T cell receptor beta chains from one sample in a study of blood T cell repertoires in COVID-19. This table comes from immunoSEQ multiplex PCR, and its TCRdb copy is limited to in-frame clones, with some not included. In the table there are 95,000 to 100,000 clones, about 80% of which are singletons. Input material: peripheral blood. These TCRs come from a human donor in a cohort sampled during active COVID-19. Both conserved end residues are part of each CDR3. The order of the fields is V gene, J gene, clone size, D gene, CDR3 protein, CDR3 DNA. D genes are given only for firm matches. Clone sizes are given selectively: once, few, many, or a class where the clone is expanded.

V: TRBV6-1; J: TRBJ2-3; size: NA; D: NA; CDR3: CASSEAGFKTDTQYF; DNA: TGTGCCAGCAGTGAGGCAGGGTTTAAGACAGATACGCAGTATTTT
V: TRBV7-3; J: TRBJ2-1; size: NA; D: TRBD2; CDR3: CASSPSSGGHYNEQFF; DNA: TGTGCCAGCAGCCCGTCTAGCGGGGGACATTACAATGAGCAGTTCTTC
V: TRBV5-5; J: TRBJ1-2; size: NA; D: TRBD1; CDR3: CASSWSPTGAKALNYGYTF; DNA: TGTGCCAGCAGCTGGAGCCCCACAGGGGCTAAGGCCCTTAACTATGGCTACACCTTC
V: TRBV19; J: TRBJ1-6; size: NA; D: NA; CDR3: CASSITGRDPPLHF; DNA: TGTGCCAGTAGTATCACTGGGAGGGACCCACCCCTCCACTTT
V: TRBV7-3; J: TRBJ1-2; size: NA; D: TRBD1; CDR3: CASSQSRDSYGYTF; DNA: TGTGCCAGCAGCCAAAGTCGGGACAGCTATGGCTACACCTTC
V: TRBV4-3; J: TRBJ1-2; size: NA; D: NA; CDR3: CASSQESGREGYTF; DNA: TGCGCCAGCAGCCAAGAATCAGGGAGGGAAGGCTACACCTTC
V: TRBV19; J: TRBJ2-7; size: NA; D: TRBD2; CDR3: CASTLRGGGEQYF; DNA: TGTGCCAGTACCTTACGGGGGGGAGGCGAGCAGTACTTC
V: TRBV18; J: TRBJ1-2; size: NA; D: TRBD1; CDR3: CASSPGQGVGYTF; DNA: TGTGCCAGCTCACCCGGCCAGGGGGTTGGCTACACCTTC
V: TRBV7-2; J: TRBJ2-7; size: NA; D: TRBD2; CDR3: CASSLYGEGEQYF; DNA: TGTGCCAGCAGCTTATACGGGGAGGGCGAGCAGTACTTC
V: TRBV23-1; J: TRBJ1-1; size: NA; D: TRBD1; CDR3: CASSHRKPQGAAGDHTEAFF; DNA: TGCGCCAGCAGTCACCGGAAACCCCAGGGGGCGGCGGGTGATCACACTGAAGCTTTCTTT
V: TRBV7-8; J: TRBJ1-6; size: NA; D: TRBD1; CDR3: CASSVGQYNSPLHF; DNA: TGTGCCAGCAGCGTGGGACAGTATAATTCACCCCTCCACTTT
V: TRBV27; J: TRBJ1-2; size: NA; D: TRBD1; CDR3: CASSLRGQGDYTF; DNA: TGTGCCAGCAGCCTAAGAGGACAGGGAGACTACACCTTC
V: TRBV15; J: TRBJ2-2; size: NA; D: TRBD1; CDR3: CATRTGAVNGELFF; DNA: TGTGCCACCCGGACAGGGGCTGTGAACGGGGAGCTGTTTTTT
V: TRBV25-1; J: TRBJ1-1; size: NA; D: NA; CDR3: CASRPRGRGAEAFF; DNA: TGTGCCAGCAGACCCAGAGGGAGGGGCGCTGAAGCTTTCTTT
V: TRBV11-2; J: TRBJ2-3; size: NA; D: TRBD1; CDR3: CASSSRDRGTSLRTDTQYF; DNA: TGTGCCAGCAGCTCTCGGGACAGGGGGACCTCTTTAAGGACAGATACGCAGTATTTT
V: TRBV18; J: TRBJ2-7; size: NA; D: NA; CDR3: CASSPGAGDTYEQYF; DNA: TGTGCCAGCTCACCAGGGGCAGGGGACACCTACGAGCAGTACTTC
V: TRBV19; J: TRBJ1-4; size: NA; D: TRBD1; CDR3: CASSALDRGNNEKLFF; DNA: TGTGCCAGTAGTGCCTTGGACAGGGGGAATAATGAAAAACTGTTTTTT
V: TRBV6-5; J: TRBJ1-2; size: NA; D: NA; CDR3: CASSYSERIGGYTF; DNA: TGTGCCAGCAGTTACTCGGAGCGGATTGGAGGCTACACCTTC
V: TRBV6-4; J: TRBJ2-3; size: NA; D: TRBD2; CDR3: CASSVQAGVGDTQYF; DNA: TGTGCCAGCAGTGTACAAGCGGGAGTGGGAGATACGCAGTATTTT
V: TRBV27; J: TRBJ1-4; size: NA; D: TRBD1; CDR3: CASGGGQVASKEKLFF; DNA: TGTGCCAGCGGGGGGGGACAGGTTGCATCCAAAGAAAAACTGTTTTTT
V: TRBV5-1; J: TRBJ1-4; size: NA; D: NA; CDR3: CASSPGGGGYTTNEKLFF; DNA: TGCGCCAGCAGCCCCGGGGGGGGCGGCTATACAACTAATGAAAAACTGTTTTTT
V: TRBV5-1; J: TRBJ1-5; size: NA; D: NA; CDR3: CASSPDSSSNQPQHF; DNA: TGCGCCAGCAGCCCCGACAGTTCCAGCAATCAGCCCCAGCATTTT
V: TRBV6-6; J: TRBJ2-1; size: NA; D: NA; CDR3: CASSTPGTVYNEQFF; DNA: TGTGCCAGCAGTACTCCCGGGACTGTGTACAATGAGCAGTTCTTC
V: TRBV29-1; J: TRBJ1-1; size: NA; D: NA; CDR3: CSVDPDRNTEAFF; DNA: TGCAGCGTTGATCCTGACAGAAACACTGAAGCTTTCTTT
V: TRBV28; J: TRBJ2-2; size: NA; D: NA; CDR3: CASKRSGHTGELFF; DNA: TGTGCCAGCAAACGAAGCGGGCACACCGGGGAGCTGTTTTTT
V: TRBV7-7; J: TRBJ2-5; size: NA; D: NA; CDR3: CASSLPGAGEETQYF; DNA: TGTGCTAGCAGCTTACCCGGGGCAGGGGAAGAGACCCAGTACTTC
V: TRBV5-8; J: TRBJ2-5; size: NA; D: TRBD1; CDR3: CASLHRGTPYQETQYF; DNA: TGTGCCAGCTTGCACAGGGGCACCCCGTACCAAGAGACCCAGTACTTC
V: TRBV19; J: TRBJ2-4; size: NA; D: NA; CDR3: CASSIAPTGTKNIQYF; DNA: TGTGCCAGTAGTATAGCCCCTACGGGAACCAAAAACATTCAGTACTTC
V: TRBV18; J: TRBJ1-1; size: NA; D: NA; CDR3: CASSPGQGYTEAFF; DNA: TGTGCCAGCTCACCGGGACAAGGGTACACTGAAGCTTTCTTT
V: TRBV29-1; J: TRBJ1-4; size: once; D: NA; CDR3: CSVEGAGTNEKLFF; DNA: TGCAGCGTTGAAGGGGCAGGGACTAATGAAAAACTGTTTTTT
V: TRBV20-1; J: TRBJ2-1; size: NA; D: NA; CDR3: CSASRADSYNEQFF; DNA: TGCAGTGCTAGTCGCGCGGACTCCTACAATGAGCAGTTCTTC
V: TRBV5-1; J: TRBJ2-7; size: NA; D: NA; CDR3: CASSIQDSPGFYEQYF; DNA: TGCGCCAGCAGCATACAGGACAGCCCCGGTTTCTACGAGCAGTACTTC
V: TRBV6-5; J: TRBJ2-7; size: NA; D: TRBD2; CDR3: CASSYGSAGFSYEQYF; DNA: TGTGCCAGCAGTTACGGGTCAGCGGGGTTCTCCTACGAGCAGTACTTC
V: TRBV5-5; J: TRBJ2-5; size: NA; D: NA; CDR3: CASSLGGWRETQYF; DNA: TGTGCCAGCAGCTTAGGTGGGTGGAGAGAGACCCAGTACTTC
V: TRBV5-8; J: TRBJ1-1; size: NA; D: NA; CDR3: CASISIENTEAFF; DNA: TGTGCCAGCATCTCCATAGAAAACACTGAAGCTTTCTTT
V: TRBV6-5; J: TRBJ1-1; size: NA; D: NA; CDR3: CASRPTVKNTEAFF; DNA: TGTGCCAGCAGACCGACAGTTAAGAACACTGAAGCTTTCTTT
V: TRBV12-3/TRBV12-4; J: TRBJ1-5; size: NA; D: TRBD1; CDR3: CASSLTGEQPQHF; DNA: TGTGCCAGCAGTCTGACAGGGGAACAGCCCCAGCATTTT
V: TRBV18; J: TRBJ1-2; size: NA; D: TRBD1; CDR3: CASSPTTGEGYGYTF; DNA: TGTGCCAGCTCACCGACGACAGGGGAGGGCTATGGCTACACCTTC
V: TRBV27; J: TRBJ2-5; size: few; D: NA; CDR3: CASSLFLQGQETQYF; DNA: TGTGCCAGCAGTTTATTTCTCCAGGGCCAAGAGACCCAGTACTTC
V: TRBV7-2; J: TRBJ2-7; size: NA; D: TRBD1; CDR3: CASRTGGYEQYF; DNA: TGTGCCAGCAGGACAGGGGGCTACGAGCAGTACTTC
V: TRBV7-8; J: TRBJ1-2; size: NA; D: TRBD1; CDR3: CASSSLGGGQGLGYTF; DNA: TGTGCCAGCAGCTCCCTTGGTGGGGGACAGGGATTAGGCTACACCTTC
V: TRBV18; J: TRBJ1-4; size: once; D: TRBD1; CDR3: CASSQTGGNEKLFF; DNA: TGTGCCAGCTCACAGACAGGGGGTAATGAAAAACTGTTTTTT
V: TRBV5-1; J: TRBJ2-7; size: NA; D: TRBD1; CDR3: CASSLVTGVIPYEQYF; DNA: TGCGCCAGCAGCTTAGTAACAGGGGTTATCCCCTACGAGCAGTACTTC
V: TRBV11-2; J: TRBJ2-1; size: NA; D: TRBD2; CDR3: CASSLSFSASGAHEQFF; DNA: TGTGCCAGCAGCTTAAGTTTCTCGGCTAGCGGGGCCCATGAGCAGTTCTTC
V: TRBV5-1; J: TRBJ1-2; size: NA; D: NA; CDR3: CASSPSFYGYTF; DNA: TGCGCCAGCAGCCCGTCCTTCTATGGCTACACCTTC
V: TRBV5-1; J: TRBJ2-5; size: NA; D: TRBD1; CDR3: CASSLARRRDRVVPRPQETQYF; DNA: TGCGCCAGCAGCTTGGCCCGGAGACGGGACAGAGTCGTTCCTAGACCTCAAGAGACCCAGTACTTC
V: TRBV21-1; J: TRBJ1-6; size: NA; D: NA; CDR3: CASSKEETGDVSPLHF; DNA: TGTGCCAGCAGCAAAGAAGAGACAGGGGACGTATCACCCCTCCACTTT
V: TRBV27; J: TRBJ1-1; size: few; D: TRBD1; CDR3: CASSPGQAYTEAFF; DNA: TGTGCCAGCAGCCCCGGACAGGCTTATACTGAAGCTTTCTTT
V: TRBV19; J: TRBJ1-3; size: NA; D: TRBD1; CDR3: CASSPRTGAGNTIYF; DNA: TGTGCCAGTAGTCCACGGACAGGGGCTGGAAACACCATATATTTT
V: TRBV6-5; J: TRBJ1-1; size: NA; D: NA; CDR3: CASSQTAGFRTEAFF; DNA: TGTGCCAGCAGCCAAACCGCAGGGTTTCGGACTGAAGCTTTCTTT
V: TRBV7-8; J: TRBJ1-2; size: NA; D: NA; CDR3: CASSLEGVGYGYTF; DNA: TGTGCCAGCAGCTTAGAGGGGGTCGGGTATGGCTACACCTTC
V: TRBV7-9; J: TRBJ2-3; size: NA; D: NA; CDR3: CASSQARDGADTQYF; DNA: TGTGCCAGCAGCCAGGCAAGAGACGGTGCAGATACGCAGTATTTT
V: TRBV19; J: TRBJ1-1; size: NA; D: NA; CDR3: CASSTPDGTGVTEAFF; DNA: TGTGCCAGTAGTACTCCGGACGGTACGGGGGTCACTGAAGCTTTCTTT
V: TRBV7-9; J: TRBJ2-5; size: NA; D: NA; CDR3: CASSLVQGGTQYF; DNA: TGTGCCAGCAGCTTAGTTCAGGGCGGGACCCAGTACTTC
V: TRBV19; J: TRBJ2-7; size: NA; D: NA; CDR3: CASSANYEQYF; DNA: TGTGCCAGTAGTGCTAACTACGAGCAGTACTTC
V: TRBV6-2/TRBV6-3; J: TRBJ2-1; size: few; D: NA; CDR3: CASSYSSQRSQSVSYNEQFF; DNA: TGTGCCAGCAGTTACTCATCCCAGCGGAGCCAATCCGTCTCCTACAATGAGCAGTTCTTC